Below, 19 T cell receptor beta chains from the same sample are listed, as sequenced in a study of cytomegalovirus exposure and HLA in healthy donors. Some clones are missing from TCRdb's copy, which holds only in-frame ones; the method was immunoSEQ multiplex PCR. The sample yields approximately 140,000 clones, 80% to 90% seen once. The sample consisted of PBMCs. These receptors came from a woman under 30 in good health and CMV-seropositive.

This clone appeared once. The chain joins TRBV10-1 to TRBJ1-5; no firm D call. CDR3 length: 13 residues. CDR1 and CDR2 (germline): WNHNN, SYGVQD (reference sequence). V lost 3 bases and J 5 bases, leaving 8 bases between the germline ends. The CDR3, as DNA: TGCGCCAGCAGTGAATCTAGGTATCAGCCCCAGCATTTT. Translation: CASSESRYQPQHF.

The genes are TRBV7-9 and TRBJ2-1; 11 bases are shared with TRBD1. The CDR3 consists of 16 residues. Germline CDR1 and CDR2: SEHNR and FQNEAQ (reference sequence). V lost 4 bases to trimming and J lost 12 bases; unmatched junction nucleotides: 14. The CDR3 reads CASSSRTGGRLYRQFF. The CDR3 nucleotides read TGTGCCAGCAGCTCCAGGACAGGGGGCCGGCTTTATCGGCAGTTCTTC.

V usage is TRBV29-1 and J usage is TRBJ2-5, with TRBD1 identical over 10 bases. The CDR3 covers 13 residues. With V trimmed by 6 bases and J by 5 bases, 6 bases remained unmatched. Germline CDR1 reads SQVTM; CDR2 reads ANQGSEA. CDR3 DNA sequence: TGCAGCGTGGGGGGGACAGGGGCGGAGACCCAGTACTTC. Its protein is CSVGGTGAETQYF. Using reference TRBV29-1 and TRBJ2-5 for the parts outside the CDR3, the full variable domain is SAVISQKPSRDICQRGTSLTIQCQVDSQVTMMFWYRQQPGQSLTLIATANQGSEATYESGFVIDKFPISRPNLTFSTLTVSNMSPEDSSIYLCSVGGTGAETQYFGPGTRLLVL.

J is TRBJ2-7 and V is TRBV5-1, with a weak D call TRBD2 (5 bases). The CDR3 totals 13 residues. Trimming shortened V by 4 bases and J by 3 bases, and 11 bases separated the two germline ends. Germline-derived CDR1 and CDR2 are SGHRS and YFSETQ. In nucleotides, the CDR3 is TGCGCCAGCAGCCCGAGCGGCAGCTACGAGCAGTACTTC. It yields the protein CASSPSGSYEQYF. The full variable domain, rest sourced from reference TRBV5-1 and TRBJ2-7, is KAGVTQTPRYLIKTRGQQVTLSCSPISGHRSVSWYQQTPGQGLQFLFEYFSETQRNKGNFPGRFSGRQFSNSRSEMNVSTLELGDSALYLCASSPSGSYEQYFGPGTRLTVT.

V usage is TRBV2 and J usage is TRBJ1-2; D remains unclear. CDR1 and CDR2 from the germline V gene are SNHLY and FYNNEI. The V end lost 6 bases, the J end lost 8 bases, and 13 bases lay between the germline ends. This CDR3 contains 12 residues. This CDR3 reads CASRESRSGYTF. CDR3 DNA sequence: TGTGCCAGCAGAGAGAGCAGGTCGGGCTACACCTTC. Using reference TRBV2 and TRBJ1-2 for the parts outside the CDR3, the full variable domain is EPEVTQTPSHQVTQMGQEVILRCVPISNHLYFYWYRQILGQKVEFLVSFYNNEISEKSEIFDDQFSVERPDGSNFTLKIRSTKLEDSAMYFCASRESRSGYTFGSGTRLTVV.

V usage is TRBV10-2 and J usage is TRBJ1-6; TRBD1 is a possible D gene (5 bases). The germline gives CDR1 WSHSY, CDR2 SAAADI. There are 14 residues in the CDR3. Trimming cost V 8 bases and J 7 bases, with 15 bases left between them. In DNA form, the CDR3 reads TGCGCCAGCGGGGGGGAGGGGACCAATTCACCCCTCCACTTT. This sequence encodes CASGGEGTNSPLHF.

This clone was recorded once. The rearrangement joins TRBV6-5 to TRBJ1-2, with 7 bases aligning to TRBD1. Germline V gives CDR1 MNHEY, CDR2 SVGAGI. Losses at the gene ends were 6 bases for V and 3 bases for J; bases not matched to a gene: 10. The CDR3 consists of 15 residues. The CDR3 region is CASRRTGGFDYGYTF. As DNA, the CDR3 is TGTGCCAGCAGGAGGACAGGAGGTTTTGACTATGGCTACACCTTC.

The gene calls are TRBV28 and TRBJ1-2; 10 positions agree with TRBD1. The CDR3 loop spans 15 amino acids. Looked up from germline, CDR1 is MDHEN and CDR2 is SYDVKM. With 5 bases clipped from V and 6 bases from J, the junction kept 9 bases outside the gene matches. CDR3 coding DNA: TGTGCCAGCAGTGCACCTTTGGGACAGGGGAATGGCTACACCTTC. Residues: CASSAPLGQGNGYTF.

The V gene is TRBV11-3, the J gene TRBJ2-7, with D possibly matching TRBD1 (6 bases). Trimming removed 3 bases at V and 5 bases at J, with 17 bases between. CDR1 and CDR2 from the germline V gene are SGHNT and YENEEA. The CDR3 extends over 15 amino acids. The CDR3 loop reads CASSFGRGKYDEQYF. As DNA, the CDR3 is TGTGCCAGCAGCTTCGGCAGGGGTAAATATGACGAGCAGTACTTC.

The chain combines TRBV7-8 with TRBJ1-6; D ambiguous. The CDR3 contains 15 residues. CDR1 and CDR2 from the germline V gene are SGHVS and FQNEAQ. V was shortened by 4 bases and J by 4 bases, with 11 bases between the two germline ends. The DNA of the CDR3 is TGTGCCAGCAGCTCGCTGACGGGTTATAATTCACCCCTCCACTTT. Encoded protein: CASSSLTGYNSPLHF.

The chain recombines TRBV29-1 with TRBJ1-1; 12 bases fit TRBD1. CDR3 size: 13 residues. Germline-derived CDR1 and CDR2 are SQVTM and ANQGSEA. The trim removed 6 bases at V and 4 bases at J, leaving 3 bases unmatched. The CDR3 spells CSVGDRGLTEAFF. CDR3 sequence (DNA): TGCAGCGTGGGGGACAGGGGGCTCACTGAAGCTTTCTTT.

V usage is TRBV30 and J usage is TRBJ2-4, with TRBD1 identical over 7 bases. CDR1 GTSNPN and CDR2 SVGIG come from the germline V gene (reference sequence). V shed 5 bases, J shed 3 bases, and the junction held 13 bases outside the gene matches. The CDR3 contains 16 residues. CDR3 sequence reads: CAWARRGLFDKNIQYF. Written as DNA, the CDR3 is TGTGCCTGGGCGAGAAGGGGGCTATTTGACAAAAACATTCAGTACTTC.

V is TRBV30 and J is TRBJ2-1; 7 positions match TRBD2. CDR3 length: 13 amino acids. From germline, CDR1 is GTSNPN and CDR2 SVGIG (reference sequence). V lost 2 bases, J lost 7 bases, and 5 bases stayed unmatched. For the CDR3, the DNA is TGTGCCTGGAGTAGGGATAGCGGGAATGAGCAGTTCTTC. Its protein is CAWSRDSGNEQFF.

The V and J genes are TRBV19 and TRBJ1-2; D is unresolved. The CDR3 sequence is 15 residues long. Per germline, CDR1 LNHDA and CDR2 SQIVND (reference sequence). Trimming left V 3 bases short and J 7 bases short, with 18 bases between. CDR3 region: CASSIGGGMYFGYTF. In DNA, the CDR3 is TGTGCCAGTAGTATTGGTGGAGGGATGTACTTTGGCTACACCTTC.

The gene calls are TRBV28 and TRBJ1-1; the D is unclear. Germline CDR1 and CDR2: MDHEN and SYDVKM. The CDR3 consists of 14 residues. V shed 6 bases and J shed 0 bases, with 11 bases lying between them. CDR3 sequence: CASRARAVNTEAFF. In DNA, the CDR3 is TGTGCCAGCAGGGCGCGAGCGGTGAACACTGAAGCTTTCTTT.

The chain employs TRBV4-3 and TRBJ2-1, with D tentatively TRBD1 (6 bases). The germline V gene has CDR1 LGHNA and CDR2 YSLEER. Trimming removed 3 bases at V and 0 bases at J, with 12 bases between. The CDR3 extends over 16 amino acids. The CDR3 nucleotides are TGCGCCAGCAGCCAGGAACAGGGAAGCTCCTACAATGAGCAGTTCTTC. The encoded protein is CASSQEQGSSYNEQFF.

The chain links TRBV19 to TRBJ1-5; D is possibly TRBD1 (6 bases). The CDR3 spans 15 residues. With 7 bases removed from V and 7 bases from J, the gap between germline ends came to 20 bases. Germline loops: CDR1 LNHDA, CDR2 SQIVND (reference sequence). The CDR3, as DNA: TGTGCCAGTACCCCCCGGGGAGGGGGTGAGCAGCCCCAGCATTTT. This sequence encodes CASTPRGGGEQPQHF.

In this sample, this clone turned up a few times. V and J are TRBV10-3 and TRBJ2-5, with D unresolved. The CDR3 spans 13 residues. V was shortened by 6 bases and J by 2 bases, with 10 bases between the two germline ends. The V gene's germline CDR1 is ENHRY and CDR2 SYGVKD. The CDR3 DNA sequence: TGTGCCATCAGCTATGGGCAGCAAGAGACCCAGTACTTC. This encodes CAISYGQQETQYF.

V is TRBV15 and J is TRBJ1-5; D gene uncertain. The CDR3 contains 14 residues. Germline V gene lookup returns CDR1 LNHNV and CDR2 YYDKDF (reference sequence). Trimming cost V 1 base and J 4 bases, with 8 bases left between them. The CDR3, as DNA: TGTGCCACCAGCAGAGCTAGGCAGAATCAGCCCCAGCATTTT. Translating it yields CATSRARQNQPQHF.